Sequencing of this T cell receptor (beta chain) was carried out in a study of blood T cell repertoires in COVID-19. Study at large: The origin of the acute and convalescent COVID-19 samples was the United States, Italy and Spain.

Per germline, CDR1 SGDLS and CDR2 YYNGEE. This CDR3 is 14 amino acids long. The V gene lost 4 bases and the J gene lost 1 base, with 9 bases spanning the gap. Among Cohort 3 donors, those recovered had two negative PCRs, clearance, or symptom resolution. Data came from immunoSEQ multiplex PCR; TCRdb stores just in-frame clones and leaves some out. The data hold 170,000 or so clones, with 85% observed a single time. The receptor's source is a man between 35 and 55 years old who had recovered from COVID-19. Sequencing input: PBMCs or T cells enriched from blood (not recorded which). The chain combines TRBV9 with TRBJ2-1; D perhaps matches TRBD2 (6 bases). CDR3 nucleotides: TGTGCCAGCAGCCTCCGGGGGTCCTACAATGAGCAGTTCTTC. Translated, it gives CASSLRGSYNEQFF. Supplemented by reference TRBV9 and TRBJ2-1, the full variable domain reads DSGVTQTPKHLITATGQRVTLRCSPRSGDLSVYWYQQSLDQGLQFLIQYYNGEERAKGNILERFSAQQFPDLHSELNLSSLELGDSALYFCASSLRGSYNEQFFGPGTRLTVL.